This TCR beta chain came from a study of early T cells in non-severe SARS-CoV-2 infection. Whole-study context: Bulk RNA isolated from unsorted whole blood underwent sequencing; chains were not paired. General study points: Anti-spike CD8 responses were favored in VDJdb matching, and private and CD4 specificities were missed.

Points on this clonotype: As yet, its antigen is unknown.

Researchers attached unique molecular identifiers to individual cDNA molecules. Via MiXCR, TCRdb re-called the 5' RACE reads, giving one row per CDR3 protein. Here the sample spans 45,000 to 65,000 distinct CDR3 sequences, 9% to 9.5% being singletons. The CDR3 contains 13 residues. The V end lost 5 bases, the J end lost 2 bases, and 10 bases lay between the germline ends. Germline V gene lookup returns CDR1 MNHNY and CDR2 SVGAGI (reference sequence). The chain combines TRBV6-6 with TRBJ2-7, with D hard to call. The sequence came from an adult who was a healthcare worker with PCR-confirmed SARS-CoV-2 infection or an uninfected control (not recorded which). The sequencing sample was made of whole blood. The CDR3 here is CASSPANPYEQYF. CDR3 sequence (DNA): TGTGCCAGCAGTCCAGCTAACCCCTACGAGCAGTACTTC.